The following is a T cell receptor beta chain sequence with its context. Profiled with immunoSEQ multiplex PCR; TCRdb holds only in-frame clones, not every one. The sample holds over 200,000 clones, approximately 90% seen once. Trimming removed 4 bases at V and 4 bases at J, with 10 bases between. Germline V gene lookup returns CDR1 SGHAT and CDR2 FQNNGV. The CDR3 spans 14 residues. Seattle's enrolled individuals joined amid active infection and were then monitored longitudinally. The data were obtained in a study of blood T cell repertoires in COVID-19. Study in general: COVID-19 samples, acute and convalescent, were from the United States, Italy and Spain.

This TCR was recovered from a man aged 25-45 years with COVID-19, enrolled during active disease. The V gene is TRBV11-2, the J gene TRBJ1-4; possible D gene TRBD1, 6 bases. The sequencing sample was made of peripheral blood. The CDR3 loop is CASSSDRRNEKLFF. The CDR3 DNA sequence: TGTGCCAGCAGCTCAGACAGGCGTAATGAAAAACTGTTTTTT.